This TCR beta chain was found in a study of T cell repertoires in cytomegalovirus infection. One entry per CDR3 protein, called by TCRdb with MiXCR from the reads. Of around 530,000 distinct CDR3 sequences detected, about 30% appear once; the ten largest clones hold about 12%. The germline V and J ends were trimmed by 3 bases and 2 bases, with 11 bases remaining between them. The V gene's germline CDR1 is SGHTA and CDR2 FQGNSA. CDR3 length equals 15 residues. Sequencing used PBMCs. The V call is TRBV7-2, the J call TRBJ2-1; D is ambiguous. The receptor was derived from a human donor in good health (CMV status not recorded). Some clones in this sample may be carry-over from other donors' samples. CDR3 in amino acids: CASSFGQSPYNEQFF. The CDR3 DNA reads as TGTGCCAGCAGCTTCGGGCAGAGTCCCTACAATGAGCAGTTCTTC. Based on the CDR3 plus reference TRBV7-2 and TRBJ2-1, the full variable domain is GAGVSQSPSNKVTEKGKDVELRCDPISGHTALYWYRQSLGQGLEFLIYFQGNSAPDKSGLPSDRFSAERTGGSVSTLTIQRTQQEDSAVYLCASSFGQSPYNEQFFGPGTRLTVL.